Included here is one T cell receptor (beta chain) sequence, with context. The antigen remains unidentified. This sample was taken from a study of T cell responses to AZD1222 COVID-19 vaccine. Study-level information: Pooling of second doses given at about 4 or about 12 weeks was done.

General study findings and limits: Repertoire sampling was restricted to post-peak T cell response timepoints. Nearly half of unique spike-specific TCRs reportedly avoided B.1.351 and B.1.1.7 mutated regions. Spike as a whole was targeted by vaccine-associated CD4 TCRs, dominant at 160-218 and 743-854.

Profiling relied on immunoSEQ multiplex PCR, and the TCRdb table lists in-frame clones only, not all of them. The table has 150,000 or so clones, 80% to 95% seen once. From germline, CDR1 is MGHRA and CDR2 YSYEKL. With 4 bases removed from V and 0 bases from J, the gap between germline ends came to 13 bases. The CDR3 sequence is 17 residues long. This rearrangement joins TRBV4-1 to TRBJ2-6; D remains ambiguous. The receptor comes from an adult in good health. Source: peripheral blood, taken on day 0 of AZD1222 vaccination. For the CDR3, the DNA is TGCGCCAGCAGCCCACCCAAGAGTCCCTCTGGGGCCAACGTCCTGACTTTC. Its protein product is CASSPPKSPSGANVLTF.